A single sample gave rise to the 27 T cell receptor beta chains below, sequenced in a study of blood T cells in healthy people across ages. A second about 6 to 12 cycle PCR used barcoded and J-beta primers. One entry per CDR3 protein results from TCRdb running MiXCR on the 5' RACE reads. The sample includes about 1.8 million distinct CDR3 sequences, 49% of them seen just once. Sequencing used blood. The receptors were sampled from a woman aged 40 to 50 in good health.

The CDR3 sequence: CASSREPGFTYNSPLHF. CDR3 coding DNA: TGTGCCAGCAGCCGAGAACCAGGTTTCACCTATAATTCACCCCTCCACTTT. The chain carries TRBV28 and TRBJ1-6; D ambiguous. The CDR3 is 17 residues long. CDR1 is MDHEN, CDR2 SYDVKM, per germline. V was pared by 6 bases and J by 2 bases, with 17 bases between. Filled out from reference TRBV28 and TRBJ1-6, the complete variable domain reads DVKVTQSSRYLVKRTGEKVFLECVQDMDHENMFWYRQDPGLGLRLIYFSYDVKMKEKGDIPEGYSVSREKKERFSLILESASTNQTSMYLCASSREPGFTYNSPLHFGNGTRLTVT.

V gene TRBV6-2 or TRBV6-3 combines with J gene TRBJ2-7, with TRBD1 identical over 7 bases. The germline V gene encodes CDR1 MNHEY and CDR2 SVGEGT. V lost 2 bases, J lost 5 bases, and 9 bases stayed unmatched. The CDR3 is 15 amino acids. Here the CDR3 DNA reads TGTGCCAGCAGTTACCCGACAGGGATGGTCCACGAGCAGTACTTC. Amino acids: CASSYPTGMVHEQYF.

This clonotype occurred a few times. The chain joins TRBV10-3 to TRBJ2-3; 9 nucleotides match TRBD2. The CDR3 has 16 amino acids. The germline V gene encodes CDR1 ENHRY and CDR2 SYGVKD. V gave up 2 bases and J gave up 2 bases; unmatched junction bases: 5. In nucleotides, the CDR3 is TGTGCCATCAGTGAGGGGAGGACTAGCGTCACAGATACGCAGTATTTT. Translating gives CAISEGRTSVTDTQYF.

CDR3 amino acids: CASSRSWSGEKLFF. For the CDR3, the DNA is TGTGCCAGCAGTCGATCATGGTCGGGTGAAAAACTGTTTTTT. The gene calls are TRBV27 and TRBJ1-4, with no clear D. Trimming took 5 bases from V and 7 from J, leaving 14 bases between them. Germline CDR1 is MNHEY and CDR2 is SMNVEV (reference sequence). The CDR3 is 14 amino acids. The full variable domain, with the rest looked up from reference TRBV27 and TRBJ1-4, is EAQVTQNPRYLITVTGKKLTVTCSQNMNHEYMSWYRQDPGLGLRQIYYSMNVEVTDKGDVPEGYKVSRKEKRNFPLILESPSPNQTSLYFCASSRSWSGEKLFFGSGTQLSVL.

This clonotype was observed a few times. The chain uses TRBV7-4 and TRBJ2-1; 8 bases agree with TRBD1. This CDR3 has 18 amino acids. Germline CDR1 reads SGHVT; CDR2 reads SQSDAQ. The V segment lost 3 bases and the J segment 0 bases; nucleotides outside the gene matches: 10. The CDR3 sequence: CASSLRDRPNLSYNEQFF. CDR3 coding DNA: TGTGCCAGCAGCTTGCGGGACAGGCCAAACCTCTCCTACAATGAGCAGTTCTTC. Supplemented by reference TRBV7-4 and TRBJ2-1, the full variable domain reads GAGVSQSPRYKVAKRGRDVALRCDSISGHVTLYWYRQTLGQGSEVLTYSQSDAQRDKSGRPSGRFSAERPERSVSTLKIQRTEQGDSAVYLCASSLRDRPNLSYNEQFFGPGTRLTVL.

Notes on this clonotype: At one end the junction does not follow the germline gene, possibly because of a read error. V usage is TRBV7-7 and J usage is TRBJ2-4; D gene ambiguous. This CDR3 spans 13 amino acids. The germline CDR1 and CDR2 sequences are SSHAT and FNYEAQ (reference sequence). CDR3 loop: CASSLGPATEQYF. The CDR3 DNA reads TGTGCTAGCAGCTTAGGTCCGGCGACGGAGCAGTACTTC.

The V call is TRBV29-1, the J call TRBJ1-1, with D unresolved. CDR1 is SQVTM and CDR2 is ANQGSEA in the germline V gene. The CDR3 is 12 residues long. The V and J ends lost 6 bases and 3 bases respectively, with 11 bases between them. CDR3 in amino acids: CSVTGSYTEAFF. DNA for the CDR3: TGCAGCGTAACGGGATCTTACACTGAAGCTTTCTTT.

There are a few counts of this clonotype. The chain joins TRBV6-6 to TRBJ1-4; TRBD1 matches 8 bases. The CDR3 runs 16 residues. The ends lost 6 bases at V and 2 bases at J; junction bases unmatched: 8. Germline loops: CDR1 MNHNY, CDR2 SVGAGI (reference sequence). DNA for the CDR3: TGTGCCAGCAGGCGGGGCAGGGGGCTGACTAATGAAAAACTGTTTTTT. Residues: CASRRGRGLTNEKLFF.

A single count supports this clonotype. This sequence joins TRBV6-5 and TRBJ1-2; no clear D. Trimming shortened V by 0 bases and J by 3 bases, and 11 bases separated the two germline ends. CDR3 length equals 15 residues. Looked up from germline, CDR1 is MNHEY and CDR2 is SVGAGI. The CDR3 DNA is TGTGCCAGCAGTTACTCGAGGGCCGGGGACTATGGCTACACCTTC. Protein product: CASSYSRAGDYGYTF.

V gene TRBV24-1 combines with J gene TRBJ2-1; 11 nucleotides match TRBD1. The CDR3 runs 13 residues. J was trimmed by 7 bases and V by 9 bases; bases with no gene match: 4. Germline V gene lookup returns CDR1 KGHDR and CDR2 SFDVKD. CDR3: CATADRGLNEQFF. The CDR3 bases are TGTGCCACCGCGGACAGGGGGCTTAATGAGCAGTTCTTC.

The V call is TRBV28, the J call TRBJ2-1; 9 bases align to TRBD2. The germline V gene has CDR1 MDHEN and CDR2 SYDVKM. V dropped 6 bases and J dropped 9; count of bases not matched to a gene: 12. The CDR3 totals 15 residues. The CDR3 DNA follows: TGTGCCAGCAGCCTCCCGGGACTAGCCTTGGCTGAGCAGTTCTTC. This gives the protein CASSLPGLALAEQFF. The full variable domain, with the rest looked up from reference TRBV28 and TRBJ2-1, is DVKVTQSSRYLVKRTGEKVFLECVQDMDHENMFWYRQDPGLGLRLIYFSYDVKMKEKGDIPEGYSVSREKKERFSLILESASTNQTSMYLCASSLPGLALAEQFFGPGTRLTVL.

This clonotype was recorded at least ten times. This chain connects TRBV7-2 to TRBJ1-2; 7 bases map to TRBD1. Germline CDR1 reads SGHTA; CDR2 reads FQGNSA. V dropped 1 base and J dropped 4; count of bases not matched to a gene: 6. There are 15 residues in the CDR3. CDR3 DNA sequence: TGTGCCAGCAGCTTAGGACCGGACAGGTCCTATGGCTACACCTTC. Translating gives CASSLGPDRSYGYTF.

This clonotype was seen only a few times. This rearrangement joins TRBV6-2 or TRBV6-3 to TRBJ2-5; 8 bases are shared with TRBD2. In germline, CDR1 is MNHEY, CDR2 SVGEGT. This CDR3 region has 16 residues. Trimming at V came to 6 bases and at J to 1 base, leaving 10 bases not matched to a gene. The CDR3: CASSGQAGGRQETQYF. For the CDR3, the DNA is TGTGCCAGCAGCGGTCAGGCGGGGGGACGCCAAGAGACCCAGTACTTC.

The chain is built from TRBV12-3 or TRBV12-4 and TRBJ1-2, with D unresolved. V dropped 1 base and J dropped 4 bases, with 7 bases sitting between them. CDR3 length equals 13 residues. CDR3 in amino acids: CASSLVGSYGYTF. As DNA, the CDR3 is TGTGCCAGCAGTTTAGTGGGTAGCTATGGCTACACCTTC.

The CDR3 spells CASSQDRLDRDFETQYF. In DNA, the CDR3 is TGTGCCAGCAGCCAAGATCGGTTGGACAGGGATTTTGAGACCCAGTACTTC. This chain joins TRBV14 and TRBJ2-5; TRBD1 aligns across 8 bases. CDR1 is SGHDN, CDR2 FVKESK, per germline. The trim removed 0 bases at V and 5 bases at J, leaving 11 bases unmatched. The CDR3 totals 17 residues.

The CDR3 spells CASSHDREGGLEQYF. The CDR3 DNA is TGCGCCAGCAGCCACGACAGGGAGGGAGGCCTCGAGCAGTACTTC. The gene calls are TRBV4-3 and TRBJ2-7; D is perhaps TRBD1 or TRBD2 (7 bases each). Looked up from germline, CDR1 is LGHNA and CDR2 is YSLEER. V gave up 3 bases and J gave up 6 bases, with 18 bases separating them. The CDR3 loop spans 15 amino acids.

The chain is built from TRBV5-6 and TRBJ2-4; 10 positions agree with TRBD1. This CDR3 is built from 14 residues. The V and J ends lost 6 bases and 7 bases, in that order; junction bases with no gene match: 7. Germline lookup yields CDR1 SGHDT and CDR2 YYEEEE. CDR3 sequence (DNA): TGTGCCAGCACCCTGGGGACAGGGGCTAACATTCAGTACTTC. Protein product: CASTLGTGANIQYF.

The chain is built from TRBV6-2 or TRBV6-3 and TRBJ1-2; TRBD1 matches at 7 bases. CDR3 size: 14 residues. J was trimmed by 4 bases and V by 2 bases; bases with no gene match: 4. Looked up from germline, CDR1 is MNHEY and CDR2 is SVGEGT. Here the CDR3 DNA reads TGTGCCAGCAGTTACGCCCGGGACAGCTATGGCTACACCTTC. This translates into CASSYARDSYGYTF.

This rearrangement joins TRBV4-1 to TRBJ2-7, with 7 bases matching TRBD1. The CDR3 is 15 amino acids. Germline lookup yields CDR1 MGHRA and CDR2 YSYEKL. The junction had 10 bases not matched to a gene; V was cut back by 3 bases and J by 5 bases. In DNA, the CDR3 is TGCGCCAGCAGCCAGGGGACAGATCTAAACGACGAGCAGTACTTC. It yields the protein CASSQGTDLNDEQYF.

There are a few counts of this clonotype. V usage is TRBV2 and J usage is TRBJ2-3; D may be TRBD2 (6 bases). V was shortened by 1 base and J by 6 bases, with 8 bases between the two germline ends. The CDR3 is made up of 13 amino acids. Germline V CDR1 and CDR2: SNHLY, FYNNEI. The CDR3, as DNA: TGTGCCAGCAGTGAAGTGAGCGGGGATACGCAGTATTTT. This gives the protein CASSEVSGDTQYF.

CDR3 DNA: TGCAGTGCTAGAGGTCAGGAGGAGGTCTACGGCTACACCTTC. This translates into CSARGQEEVYGYTF. The V and J genes are TRBV20-1 and TRBJ1-2; D gene unclear. The CDR3 is 14 amino acids. Per the germline V gene, CDR1 is DFQATT and CDR2 is SNEGSKA (reference sequence). V lost 1 base and J lost 8, with 17 bases in between.

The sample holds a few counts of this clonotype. CDR3 sequence: CATRSGSGEQYF. CDR3 nucleotide sequence: TGTGCCACCCGTTCAGGCTCGGGAGAGCAGTACTTC. This rearrangement joins TRBV12-3 or TRBV12-4 to TRBJ2-7, with D possibly matching TRBD2 (5 bases). The V end lost 10 bases, the J end lost 7 bases, and 17 bases lay between the germline ends. The CDR3 runs 12 residues.

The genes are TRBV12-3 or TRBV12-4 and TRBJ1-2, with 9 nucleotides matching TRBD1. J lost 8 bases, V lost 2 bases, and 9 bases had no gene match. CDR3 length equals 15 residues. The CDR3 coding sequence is TGTGCCAGCAGTTTATACGGACAGGGGCTTGGGGGCTACACCTTC. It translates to CASSLYGQGLGGYTF.

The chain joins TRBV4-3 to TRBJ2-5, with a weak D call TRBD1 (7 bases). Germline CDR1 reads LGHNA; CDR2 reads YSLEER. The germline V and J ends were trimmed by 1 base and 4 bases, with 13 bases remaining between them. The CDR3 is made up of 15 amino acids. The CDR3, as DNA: TGCGCCAGCAGCCAAGTAGCGGCAGGGGGAGAGACCCAGTACTTC. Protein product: CASSQVAAGGETQYF.

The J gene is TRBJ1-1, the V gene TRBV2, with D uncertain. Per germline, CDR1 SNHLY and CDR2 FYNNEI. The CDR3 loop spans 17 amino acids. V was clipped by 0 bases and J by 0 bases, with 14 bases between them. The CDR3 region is CASSEAEGVEMNTEAFF. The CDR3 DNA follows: TGTGCCAGCAGTGAAGCGGAGGGCGTTGAGATGAACACTGAAGCTTTCTTT. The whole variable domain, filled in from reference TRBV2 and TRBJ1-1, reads EPEVTQTPSHQVTQMGQEVILRCVPISNHLYFYWYRQILGQKVEFLVSFYNNEISEKSEIFDDQFSVERPDGSNFTLKIRSTKLEDSAMYFCASSEAEGVEMNTEAFFGQGTRLTVV.

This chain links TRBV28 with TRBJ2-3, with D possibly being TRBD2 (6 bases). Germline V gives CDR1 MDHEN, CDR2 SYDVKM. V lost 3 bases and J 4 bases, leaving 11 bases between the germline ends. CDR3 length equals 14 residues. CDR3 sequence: CASSFAGIPDTQYF. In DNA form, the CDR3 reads TGTGCCAGCAGTTTCGCGGGGATCCCAGATACGCAGTATTTT.

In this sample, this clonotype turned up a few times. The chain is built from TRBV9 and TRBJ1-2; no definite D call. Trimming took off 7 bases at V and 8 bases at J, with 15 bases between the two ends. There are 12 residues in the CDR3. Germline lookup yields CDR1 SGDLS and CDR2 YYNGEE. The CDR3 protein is CASARRAEGYTF. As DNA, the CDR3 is TGTGCCAGCGCCAGGAGGGCGGAGGGCTACACCTTC.